This T cell receptor (beta chain) originates from a study of blood T cell repertoires in COVID-19. Study-wide context: There were acute and convalescent COVID-19 samples, and they came from the United States, Italy and Spain.

Authors' methods: Reference gene primer amplification gave estimated nucleated cell counts. Libraries were prepared by immunoSEQ multiplex PCR; TCRdb keeps only in-frame clonotypes and omits some of them. Clone size and V and J calls were adopted from that table, with D and trimming inferred from the DNA. The repertoire holds roughly 200,000 clones, with about nine tenths as singletons. Looked up from germline, CDR1 is MRHNA and CDR2 is SNTAGT. J lost 0 bases, V lost 4 bases, and 8 bases had no gene match. The CDR3 is 16 residues long. In this sample, this clone turned up a few times. The TCR comes from a man between 65 and 85 years old with acute or convalescent COVID-19. Material for sequencing was peripheral blood. This rearrangement joins TRBV6-4 to TRBJ1-1, with 7 bases lining up with TRBD1. CDR3 in amino acids: CASSASAGGLNTEAFF. The DNA of the CDR3 is TGTGCCAGCAGTGCCTCGGCAGGGGGATTGAACACTGAAGCTTTCTTT.